These 2 T cell receptor beta chains were sequenced from one sample in a study of blood T cell repertoires in COVID-19. Using immunoSEQ multiplex PCR, the repertoire was profiled, and TCRdb retains in-frame clones only, with some absent. Here the sample spans about 260,000 clones, around 87% being singletons. The sequencing sample was made of peripheral blood. Receptors originate from a woman aged 40 to 49 who had recovered from COVID-19.

This clone has just one count. Distinct nucleotide sequences in the sample also encode this CDR3. The rearrangement links TRBV5-6 to TRBJ2-3; 15 bases fit TRBD2. The length of the CDR3 is 17 residues. Germline CDR1 and CDR2: SGHDT and YYEEEE. The junction had 8 bases not matched to a gene; V was cut back by 4 bases and J by 5 bases. The CDR3 loop reads CASSLRTSGGAGDTQYF. The CDR3 DNA reads TGTGCCAGCAGCCTACGGACTAGCGGGGGGGCCGGAGATACGCAGTATTTT.

The V gene is TRBV11-1, the J gene TRBJ2-1, with TRBD2 matching 8 bases. The CDR3 is made up of 16 amino acids. J gave up 4 bases and V 1 base, and 6 bases lay outside the gene matches. Germline values: CDR1 SGHAT, CDR2 FQDESV (reference sequence). DNA of the CDR3: TGTGCCAGCAGCTTAGTCCCAGCGGGGGCGTACAATGAGCAGTTCTTC. Amino acid sequence: CASSLVPAGAYNEQFF. Combining the CDR3 with reference TRBV11-1 and TRBJ2-1 gives the whole variable domain EAEVAQSPRYKITEKSQAVAFWCDPISGHATLYWYRQILGQGPELLVQFQDESVVDDSQLPKDRFSAERLKGVDSTLKIQPAELGDSAMYLCASSLVPAGAYNEQFFGPGTRLTVL.